Listed here are 7 T cell receptor beta chains from one sample, sequenced in a study of T cells in narcolepsy. The method was immunoSEQ multiplex PCR; TCRdb's version includes in-frame clones alone and lacks a portion of them. Seen here are around 31,000 clones, around four fifths observed once, and the top ten hold 1.2%. The sequencing sample was made of CD45RA- memory CD4+ T cells from PBMCs. These TCRs come from a human donor with narcolepsy.

Written as DNA, the CDR3 is TGTGCCAGCAGTTACTCGACGTTCACCGAGCAGTACTTC. It is translated as CASSYSTFTEQYF. This rearrangement joins TRBV6-5 to TRBJ2-7; D is uncertain. The V end was cut by 0 bases, the J end by 6 bases, with 9 bases between. The CDR3 runs 13 residues. The germline V gene has CDR1 MNHEY and CDR2 SVGAGI.

The rearrangement uses TRBV2 and TRBJ2-5; unclear D gene. CDR3 length: 14 residues. V was pared by 4 bases and J by 7 bases, with 16 bases between. Germline V gives CDR1 SNHLY, CDR2 FYNNEI. This chain's CDR3 is CASSVEVSSGTQYF. The CDR3 region has the DNA TGTGCCAGCAGTGTTGAAGTGTCGTCGGGGACCCAGTACTTC.

V usage is TRBV6-5 and J usage is TRBJ2-7; D could derive from TRBD1 or TRBD2 (5 bases each). The V end was cut by 11 bases, the J end by 2 bases, with 19 bases between. CDR1 and CDR2 (germline): MNHEY, SVGAGI. The CDR3 extends over 14 amino acids. The CDR3 DNA is TGTGCCCTCACCCGAGGGGTCCCTCCCTACGAGCAGTACTTC. Translated, it gives CALTRGVPPYEQYF.

V and J are TRBV6-5 and TRBJ1-6; possibly TRBD1 for D (6 bases). With 2 bases removed from V and 6 bases from J, the gap between germline ends came to 14 bases. CDR3 length: 16 residues. The V gene's germline CDR1 is MNHEY and CDR2 SVGAGI. The CDR3 DNA is TGTGCCAGCAGTTACGAGGCAGGGGCAGGTAATTCACCCCTCCACTTT. This translates into CASSYEAGAGNSPLHF.

This chain links TRBV10-2 with TRBJ2-2, with no clear D. V was shortened by 4 bases and J by 7 bases, with 4 bases between the two germline ends. This CDR3 has 11 residues. Germline CDR1 WSHSY, CDR2 SAAADI. The CDR3 DNA reads TGCGCCAGCAGTGGGGTCGGGGAGCTGTTTTTT. This gives the protein CASSGVGELFF.

The genes are TRBV18 and TRBJ1-1, with 7 bases aligning to TRBD1. After removal of 1 base from V and 0 bases from J, the junction contained 2 bases not matched to a gene. The CDR3 totals 15 residues. Germline assignment: CDR1 KGHSH and CDR2 LQKENI. CDR3 region: CASSPQGAVNTEAFF. As DNA, the CDR3 is TGTGCCAGCTCACCACAGGGGGCTGTGAACACTGAAGCTTTCTTT.

The chain recombines TRBV19 with TRBJ2-7; 10 nucleotides line up with TRBD2. Germline values: CDR1 LNHDA, CDR2 SQIVND (reference sequence). The J segment lost 3 bases and the V segment lost 9 bases, leaving 8 bases of the junction unmatched. The CDR3 extends over 14 amino acids. CDR3 loop: CASRPGLANYEQYF. CDR3 nucleotide sequence: TGTGCCAGCCGCCCGGGACTAGCGAACTACGAGCAGTACTTC.